This T cell receptor (beta chain) emerged from a study of blood T cell repertoires in COVID-19. Study in general: Samples taken during acute and convalescent COVID-19 were collected in the United States, Italy and Spain.

CDR3 size: 15 residues. After removal of 4 bases from V and 3 bases from J, the junction contained 4 bases not matched to a gene. CDR1 MGHRA and CDR2 YSYEKL come from the germline V gene. Authors' methods: Amplification with reference gene primers provided the estimates of nucleated cell counts. Data came from immunoSEQ multiplex PCR; TCRdb stores just in-frame clones and leaves some out. The V and J calls and clone size were taken over from that table, and D and trimming were inferred from the DNA. This table holds 250,000 to 350,000 clones, 87% found once. The chain combines TRBV4-1 with TRBJ2-1; 9 bases map to TRBD1. Sequenced sample: peripheral blood. The receptor's source is a woman between 45 and 65 years old who had recovered from COVID-19. The CDR3 DNA sequence: TGCGCCAGCAGCCCGGGGACAGGGAACTACAATGAGCAGTTCTTC. Residues: CASSPGTGNYNEQFF.